Presented here are 24 T cell receptor beta chains from one specimen sequenced in a study of blood T cells in healthy people across ages. A second PCR of about 6 to 11 cycles used a sample-barcoded 5' primer and a J-beta primer mix. A single record per CDR3 protein comes from TCRdb applying MiXCR to the 5' RACE reads. The sample has around 870,000 distinct CDR3 sequences, less than 35% seen once. The specimen was blood. The receptor source for this set is a woman older than 75 in good health.

The chain is built from TRBV12-3 or TRBV12-4 and TRBJ1-4, with D possibly TRBD1 on 6 matching bases. CDR3 length: 14 amino acids. V was pared by 2 bases and J by 8 bases, with 12 bases between. CDR3 sequence (DNA): TGTGCCAGCAGTTTAATGGGGGCTCGGGAAAAACTGTTTTTT. Translation gives CASSLMGAREKLFF.

This clonotype has ten or more counts. The chain combines TRBV7-2 with TRBJ1-2; 10 positions match TRBD1. Germline values: CDR1 SGHTA, CDR2 FQGNSA. V was pared by 5 bases and J by 8 bases, with 14 bases of the junction left unmatched. CDR3 length equals 16 residues. Here the CDR3 reads CASSMNSGTGVKGYTF. The DNA for the CDR3 is TGTGCCAGCAGCATGAACTCCGGGACAGGGGTAAAGGGCTACACCTTC.

This clonotype was counted only a few times. This chain links TRBV10-3 with TRBJ2-1; D is tentatively TRBD1 or TRBD2 (6 bases each). Germline-derived CDR1 and CDR2 are ENHRY and SYGVKD. The CDR3 covers 17 residues. Trimming stripped 5 bases from V and 7 bases from J, with 24 bases between. In DNA form, the CDR3 reads TGTGCCATCAGTAAATCGGCGGGACAAAAGAGGTGGAATGAGCAGTTCTTC. Its protein product is CAISKSAGQKRWNEQFF.

The CDR3 loop reads CASSVGLAGGHNEQFF. DNA of the CDR3: TGTGCCAGCAGCGTAGGCCTAGCGGGGGGTCACAATGAGCAGTTCTTC. The chain combines TRBV9 with TRBJ2-1; 11 nucleotides match TRBD2. The CDR3 spans 16 residues. Germline V CDR1 and CDR2: SGDLS, YYNGEE. J lost 5 bases, V lost 0 bases, and 4 bases had no gene match.

This clonotype was seen many times. The rearrangement joins TRBV9 to TRBJ2-3, with D possibly called TRBD1 or TRBD2 (6 bases each). The CDR3 is 15 residues long. V lost 1 base and J 2 bases, leaving 11 bases between the germline ends. Germline V gives CDR1 SGDLS, CDR2 YYNGEE. CDR3 amino acids: CASSVRGAFTDTQYF. CDR3 DNA sequence: TGTGCCAGCAGCGTAAGGGGGGCTTTCACAGATACGCAGTATTTT.

In this sample, this clonotype turned up a few times. A much larger clone lies a single base off, so this may be a read error. The V gene is TRBV6-5, the J gene TRBJ2-5; 12 bases line up with TRBD2. The CDR3 has 15 residues. Trimming took 2 bases from V and 11 from J; bases not matched to a gene: 9. The V gene's germline CDR1 is MNHEY and CDR2 SVGAGI. The CDR3 here is CASSYASGGAQEQYF. CDR3 sequence (DNA): TGTGCCAGCAGTTACGCTAGCGGGGGGGCACAGGAGCAGTACTTC.

This clonotype has ten or more counts. DNA of the CDR3: TGTGCCAGCTCACCACCGGTAGAAGAGACCCAGTACTTC. Translating gives CASSPPVEETQYF. This chain uses TRBV18 with TRBJ2-5, with D uncertain. The germline V gene has CDR1 KGHSH and CDR2 LQKENI. The CDR3 runs 13 residues. With 0 bases removed from V and 3 bases from J, the gap between germline ends came to 5 bases. Supplemented by reference TRBV18 and TRBJ2-5, the full variable domain reads NAGVMQNPRHLVRRRGQEARLRCSPMKGHSHVYWYRQLPEEGLKFMVYLQKENIIDESGMPKERFSAEFPKEGPSILRIQQVVRGDSAAYFCASSPPVEETQYFGPGTRLLVL.

This clonotype was seen at least ten times. The chain is built from TRBV2 and TRBJ2-4, with D unclear. The CDR3 length is 14 residues. CDR1 is SNHLY and CDR2 is FYNNEI in the germline V gene. With 8 bases removed from V and 7 bases from J, the gap between germline ends came to 18 bases. The CDR3 sequence: CASSSGPPRNIQYF. CDR3 in DNA: TGTGCCAGCTCTTCCGGGCCACCAAGGAACATTCAGTACTTC.

This clonotype was seen more than once but under ten times. This chain uses TRBV20-1 with TRBJ1-5, with 8 bases lining up with TRBD1. J lost 4 bases, V lost 1 base, and 9 bases had no gene match. The V gene's germline CDR1 is DFQATT and CDR2 SNEGSKA (reference sequence). This CDR3 contains 16 residues. Here the CDR3 DNA reads TGCAGTGCTAGAGCTTGGGACAGGCAAGAGAATCAGCCCCAGCATTTT. Protein product: CSARAWDRQENQPQHF.

This clonotype was detected many times. The chain couples TRBV20-1 to TRBJ1-1; D may be TRBD1 (6 bases). Trimming stripped 4 bases from V and 4 bases from J, with 16 bases between. The CDR3 is 14 residues long. From germline, CDR1 is DFQATT and CDR2 SNEGSKA (reference sequence). CDR3 sequence (DNA): TGCAGTGCTAAGGGGATGGTAGGGGGCACTGAAGCTTTCTTT. This translates into CSAKGMVGGTEAFF.

This chain uses TRBV7-9 with TRBJ1-1, with a tentative D call TRBD1 (6 bases). With 4 bases removed from V and 6 bases from J, the gap between germline ends came to 15 bases. CDR3 length: 14 amino acids. Germline CDR1 is SEHNR and CDR2 is FQNEAQ (reference sequence). CDR3 sequence: CASSSQGIRSEAFF. CDR3 sequence (DNA): TGTGCCAGCAGCTCCCAGGGGATCCGGTCTGAAGCTTTCTTT.

This clonotype was seen more than once but under ten times. The CDR3 DNA sequence: TGTGCCAGCAGCTTAGATCTGGGGACTAGCGGGGCTTTTTACAATGAGCAGTTCTTC. This sequence encodes CASSLDLGTSGAFYNEQFF. The chain joins TRBV11-2 to TRBJ2-1, with 13 bases identical to TRBD2. This CDR3 is 19 amino acids long. The V segment lost 0 bases and the J segment 4 bases; nucleotides outside the gene matches: 9. The germline V gene encodes CDR1 SGHAT and CDR2 FQNNGV. Full variable domain (rest looked up from reference TRBV11-2 and TRBJ2-1): EAGVAQSPRYKIIEKRQSVAFWCNPISGHATLYWYQQILGQGPKLLIQFQNNGVVDDSQLPKDRFSAERLKGVDSTLKIQPAKLEDSAVYLCASSLDLGTSGAFYNEQFFGPGTRLTVL.

This clonotype was recorded many times. This could be a read error, since a much larger clone is one nucleotide away. This sequence joins TRBV12-3 or TRBV12-4 and TRBJ2-5; D may be TRBD1 or TRBD2 (7 bases each). The CDR3 consists of 16 residues. V lost 1 base to trimming and J lost 11 bases, with 23 bases between them. The CDR3 region is CASSLGGGGRYNEQYF. As DNA, the CDR3 is TGTGCCAGCAGTTTAGGGGGAGGGGGCCGTTACAATGAGCAGTACTTC.

This clonotype was seen more than once but under ten times. CDR3 coding DNA: TGCAGTCGAAGCGGAGGCACTGAAGCTTTCTTT. Amino acid sequence: CSRSGGTEAFF. The chain combines TRBV20-1 with TRBJ1-1; no reliable D call. Germline CDR1 DFQATT, CDR2 SNEGSKA (reference sequence). V dropped 8 bases and J dropped 4 bases, with 11 bases sitting between them. The CDR3 consists of 11 residues.

This chain joins TRBV14 and TRBJ1-5; TRBD1 aligns across 12 bases. V lost 9 bases to trimming and J lost 3 bases; unmatched junction nucleotides: 9. The CDR3 loop spans 16 amino acids. CDR1 is SGHDN, CDR2 FVKESK, per germline. CDR3 sequence reads: CARTRGDRGLNQPQHF. CDR3 nucleotide sequence: TGTGCCAGGACACGAGGGGACAGGGGGCTCAATCAGCCCCAGCATTTT.

The chain carries TRBV6-1 and TRBJ1-2, with 9 bases fitting TRBD1. This CDR3 comprises 14 residues. The V segment lost 7 bases and the J segment 8 bases; nucleotides outside the gene matches: 11. Germline V CDR1 and CDR2: MNHNS, SASEGT. DNA of the CDR3: TGTGCCAGCACCACCAGGGGACAGGGAAGGGGCTACACCTTC. Translation gives CASTTRGQGRGYTF.

CDR3 bases: TGTGCCAGCTCACCACGTGAGAGCGAGGTCCGGAACATTCAGTACTTC. This codes for CASSPRESEVRNIQYF. The chain couples TRBV18 to TRBJ2-4; D gene unclear. The CDR3 runs 16 residues. Per germline, CDR1 KGHSH and CDR2 LQKENI. The ends were cut back, 1 base at V and 7 bases at J, with 17 bases in the middle.

Of note for this clonotype: This clone may be a read error of a much larger clone one base away. CDR3 in DNA: TGTGTCACCAGTGAAACCGGGACAGGGGCGTACAATGAGCAGTTCTTC. Encoded protein: CVTSETGTGAYNEQFF. The chain recombines TRBV24-1 with TRBJ2-1, with TRBD1 identical over 10 bases. The CDR3 length is 16 residues. The germline CDR1 and CDR2 sequences are KGHDR and SFDVKD.

As concerns this clonotype: This may be a read error, as it is one base from a much larger clone. The gene calls are TRBV9 and TRBJ2-7; the D gene is possibly TRBD1 (5 bases). Gene TRBJ2-5 matches the end of the DNA better, so the J call may be wrong. CDR3 length: 17 amino acids. CDR1 is SGDLS, CDR2 YYNGEE, per germline. This CDR3 reads CASSVGPHSRRGGTQYF. The CDR3 DNA follows: TGTGCCAGCAGCGTAGGTCCACATTCCCGAAGGGGCGGGACCCAGTACTTC.

This chain uses TRBV7-9 with TRBJ2-5; TRBD1 agrees at 7 bases. The V segment lost 5 bases and the J segment 5 bases; nucleotides outside the gene matches: 11. The germline V gene has CDR1 SEHNR and CDR2 FQNEAQ (reference sequence). The CDR3 is made up of 15 amino acids. CDR3 amino acids: CASSSDRVQGETQYF. In nucleotides, the CDR3 is TGTGCCAGCAGCAGCGACAGGGTGCAGGGCGAGACCCAGTACTTC. Based on the CDR3 plus reference TRBV7-9 and TRBJ2-5, the full variable domain is DTGVSQNPRHKITKRGQNVTFRCDPISEHNRLYWYRQTLGQGPEFLTYFQNEAQLEKSRLLSDRFSAERPKGSFSTLEIQRTEQGDSAMYLCASSSDRVQGETQYFGPGTRLLVL.

The V and J genes are TRBV3-1 and TRBJ2-7, with D perhaps matching TRBD1 or TRBD2 (5 bases each). V lost 4 bases, J lost 4 bases, and 14 bases lay in between. Germline V lookup: CDR1 LGHDT, CDR2 YNNKEL (reference sequence). The CDR3 contains 14 residues. CDR3 in amino acids: CASSRDRLGYEQYF. In DNA form, the CDR3 reads TGTGCCAGCAGCCGGGACCGCCTTGGGTACGAGCAGTACTTC.

Worth noting for this clonotype: A read error is possible here, since a much larger clone lies one base away. The genes are TRBV5-1 and TRBJ1-5; D remains ambiguous. In germline, CDR1 is SGHRS, CDR2 YFSETQ. The CDR3 is 14 residues long. The CDR3 DNA sequence: TGCGCCAGCAGCTTGGACGGTACCGATCAGCCCCGGCATTTT. The encoded protein is CASSLDGTDQPRHF.

About this clonotype: This could be a read error, since a much larger clone is one nucleotide away. The chain links TRBV7-2 to TRBJ2-5, with 12 bases identical to TRBD2. Germline V lookup: CDR1 SGHTA, CDR2 FQGNSA. V was clipped by 2 bases and J by 11 bases; unmatched bases: 9. This CDR3 region has 15 residues. The CDR3 coding sequence is TGTGCCAGCAGCTTACCTAGCGGGGGGGGTACTGAGCAGTACTTC. Protein: CASSLPSGGGTEQYF.

In this sample, this clonotype turned up many times. The CDR3 region is CASTVTVYGGYTF. The CDR3 DNA reads as TGTGCCAGCACCGTTACAGTATACGGGGGCTACACCTTC. V is TRBV12-3 or TRBV12-4 and J is TRBJ1-2; D is ambiguous. The CDR3 extends over 13 amino acids. Trimming removed 7 bases from V and 8 bases from J, with 17 bases in between.